This T cell receptor (beta chain) was found in a study of blood T cell repertoires in COVID-19. Background on the study: The United States, Italy and Spain provided the acute and convalescent COVID-19 samples. The analysed material was cDNA or gDNA that came from T cells, B-cell-depleted T cells, or PBMCs.

V was clipped by 3 bases and J by 2 bases; unmatched bases: 1. CDR3 length: 14 residues. The germline V gene has CDR1 SGHRS and CDR2 YFSETQ. Original processing methods: Reference gene primer amplification in the assay estimated nucleated cell counts. Libraries were prepared by immunoSEQ multiplex PCR; TCRdb keeps only in-frame clonotypes and omits some of them. V and J calls and clone size come straight from that table; D and trimming were deduced from the DNA. The table includes roughly 200,000 clones, more than 85% detected once. The sample taken for sequencing was peripheral blood. The receptor's source is a woman aged 25 to 39 with active or convalescent COVID-19. The chain employs TRBV5-1 and TRBJ2-7, with TRBD2 identical over 11 bases. CDR3 sequence: CASSWGLAAYEQYF. The CDR3 region has the DNA TGCGCCAGCAGCTGGGGACTAGCGGCCTACGAGCAGTACTTC.